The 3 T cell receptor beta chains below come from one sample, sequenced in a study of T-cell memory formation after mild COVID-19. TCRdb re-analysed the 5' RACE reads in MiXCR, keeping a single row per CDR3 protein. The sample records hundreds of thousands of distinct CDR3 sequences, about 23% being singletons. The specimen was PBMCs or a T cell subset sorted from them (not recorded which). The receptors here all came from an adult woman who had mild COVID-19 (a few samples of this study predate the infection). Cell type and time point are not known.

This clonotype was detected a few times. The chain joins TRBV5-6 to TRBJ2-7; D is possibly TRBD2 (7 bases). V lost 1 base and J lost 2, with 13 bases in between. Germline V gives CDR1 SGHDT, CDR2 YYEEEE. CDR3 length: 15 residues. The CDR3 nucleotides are TGTGCCAGCAGCTTGCAGGGAGGGGGACCCTACGAGCAGTACTTC. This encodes CASSLQGGGPYEQYF.

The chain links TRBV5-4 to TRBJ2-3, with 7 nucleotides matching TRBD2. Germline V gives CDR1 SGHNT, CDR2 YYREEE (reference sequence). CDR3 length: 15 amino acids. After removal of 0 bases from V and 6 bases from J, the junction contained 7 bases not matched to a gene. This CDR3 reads CASSLDNGEGDTQYF. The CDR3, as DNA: TGTGCCAGCAGCTTGGATAACGGGGAGGGGGATACGCAGTATTTT.

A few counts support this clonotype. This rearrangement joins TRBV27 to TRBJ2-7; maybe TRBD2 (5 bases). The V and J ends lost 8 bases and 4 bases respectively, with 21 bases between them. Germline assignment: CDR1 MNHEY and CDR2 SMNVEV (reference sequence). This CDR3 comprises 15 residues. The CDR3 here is CASSLAGFGEYEQYF. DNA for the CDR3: TGTGCCAGCTCCCTTGCGGGTTTTGGGGAGTACGAGCAGTACTTC.